These T cell receptor beta chains were read from a single sample in a study of technical replicates of blood from a handful of donors. Generated by immunoSEQ multiplex PCR, the TCRdb table keeps only in-frame clones and is missing some. The top ten hold over 4.5% of the sample, which has around 60,000 clones, around 88% seen once. The sequenced material came from PBMCs. The receptor source for this set is a human donor in good health. Some clones in this sample may be carry-over from other donors' samples. The CDR3 runs from the conserved cysteine through the conserved F or W. The order of the fields is clone size, V gene, J gene, D gene, CDR3 DNA, CDR3 protein. The D gene is left open where the match is weak. Clone size is shown for a subset of rows, as once, few, many or a class of expanded clone.

clone_size: -
v_call: TRBV4-3
j_call: TRBJ2-2
d_call: TRBD1
cdr3_nt: TGCGCCAGCAGTCGCGACAGGGGTCTGGCCGGGGAGCTGTTTTTT
cdr3_aa: CASSRDRGLAGELFF

clone_size: -
v_call: TRBV7-6
j_call: TRBJ2-2
d_call: -
cdr3_nt: TGTGCCAGCAGCTCTCGAGGGACTGGGGTCGGGGAGCTGTTTTTT
cdr3_aa: CASSSRGTGVGELFF

clone_size: -
v_call: TRBV23-1
j_call: TRBJ2-1
d_call: -
cdr3_nt: TGCGCCAGCAGTCAAAGCAGGTCCTACAATGAGCAGTTCTTC
cdr3_aa: CASSQSRSYNEQFF

clone_size: -
v_call: TRBV5-1
j_call: TRBJ2-7
d_call: TRBD2
cdr3_nt: TGCGCCAGCAGCACTTCAGCGGGAGGGTACGAGCAGTACTTC
cdr3_aa: CASSTSAGGYEQYF

clone_size: -
v_call: TRBV4-3
j_call: TRBJ2-4
d_call: TRBD2
cdr3_nt: TGCGCCAGCAGCCCTTCTATGGGAGGCGGGAGGGCCAGGGCCAAAAACATTCAGTACTTC
cdr3_aa: CASSPSMGGGRARAKNIQYF

clone_size: -
v_call: TRBV4-2
j_call: TRBJ2-3
d_call: -
cdr3_nt: TGTGCCAGCAGCCAAGATGGGGTAACGGGGGGCCTCACAGATACGCAGTATTTT
cdr3_aa: CASSQDGVTGGLTDTQYF

clone_size: -
v_call: TRBV2
j_call: TRBJ2-3
d_call: -
cdr3_nt: TGTGCCAGCAGTGATACAGGGTTCACAGATACGCAGTATTTT
cdr3_aa: CASSDTGFTDTQYF

clone_size: -
v_call: TRBV5-1
j_call: TRBJ1-2
d_call: TRBD1
cdr3_nt: TGCGCCAGCAGCGTGGACAGGGGGCTGAGAGAAGGCTACACCTTC
cdr3_aa: CASSVDRGLREGYTF

clone_size: -
v_call: TRBV5-1
j_call: TRBJ2-1
d_call: TRBD2
cdr3_nt: TGCGCGTCGGGGGGGGTGACTAGTGAGCAGTTCTTC
cdr3_aa: CASGGVTSEQFF

clone_size: few
v_call: TRBV4-2
j_call: TRBJ1-5
d_call: TRBD1
cdr3_nt: TGTGCCAGCAGCCCCCGGGACAGGGACAATCAGCCCCAGCATTTT
cdr3_aa: CASSPRDRDNQPQHF

clone_size: -
v_call: TRBV29-1
j_call: TRBJ2-7
d_call: TRBD1
cdr3_nt: TGCAGCGTTGGGGGACAGGGTTTTTACGAGCAGTACTTC
cdr3_aa: CSVGGQGFYEQYF

clone_size: -
v_call: TRBV2
j_call: TRBJ2-1
d_call: -
cdr3_nt: TGTGCCAGCAGTGAAGCGGGGGGTTATAACAATGAGCAGTTCTTC
cdr3_aa: CASSEAGGYNNEQFF

clone_size: -
v_call: TRBV27
j_call: TRBJ2-1
d_call: TRBD1
cdr3_nt: TGTGCCAGCAGTTGGGACAGGGGTAATGAGCAGTTCTTC
cdr3_aa: CASSWDRGNEQFF

clone_size: -
v_call: TRBV5-1
j_call: TRBJ2-5
d_call: TRBD1
cdr3_nt: TGCGCCAGCAGCTCGGGACAGGGACAAGAGACCCAGTACTTC
cdr3_aa: CASSSGQGQETQYF

clone_size: -
v_call: TRBV7-6
j_call: TRBJ1-1
d_call: -
cdr3_nt: TGTGCCAGCAGCCCCCAGGGAGGCTCTGAAGCTTTCTTT
cdr3_aa: CASSPQGGSEAFF

clone_size: -
v_call: TRBV5-1
j_call: TRBJ2-3
d_call: TRBD2
cdr3_nt: TGCGCCAGCAGCTCCACACTAGCGGGGGGGCCATGGGATACGCAGTATTTT
cdr3_aa: CASSSTLAGGPWDTQYF

clone_size: -
v_call: TRBV10-2
j_call: TRBJ2-7
d_call: TRBD1
cdr3_nt: TGCGCCAGCAGGGACCGGGACAGGCGGGCCTACGAGCAGTACTTC
cdr3_aa: CASRDRDRRAYEQYF

clone_size: few
v_call: TRBV9
j_call: TRBJ1-2
d_call: TRBD1
cdr3_nt: TGTGCCAGCAGCTCATCTCAGGGGGCAGGCGGCTACACCTTC
cdr3_aa: CASSSSQGAGGYTF

clone_size: -
v_call: TRBV5-1
j_call: TRBJ2-2
d_call: -
cdr3_nt: TGCGCCAGCAGCTTACTCTACGGGTCCGGGGAGCTGTTTTTT
cdr3_aa: CASSLLYGSGELFF

clone_size: -
v_call: TRBV5-1
j_call: TRBJ1-4
d_call: TRBD1
cdr3_nt: TGCGCCAGCAGCTTGGCAGGGGAGCCGGGACAGGGAGGTGGAAAACTGTTTTTT
cdr3_aa: CASSLAGEPGQGGGKLFF

clone_size: -
v_call: TRBV19
j_call: TRBJ1-5
d_call: TRBD1
cdr3_nt: TGTGCCAGTATAAGGACAGGGAACCGGGGCAATCAGCCCCAGCATTTT
cdr3_aa: CASIRTGNRGNQPQHF

clone_size: -
v_call: TRBV7-9
j_call: TRBJ1-3
d_call: -
cdr3_nt: TGTGCCAGCAGCTCTTTTACAGGACGAAACACCATATATTTT
cdr3_aa: CASSSFTGRNTIYF

clone_size: -
v_call: TRBV7-2
j_call: TRBJ1-2
d_call: -
cdr3_nt: TGTGCCAGCAGCTTAGATGATTGGTACGGTGAATATGGCTACACCTTC
cdr3_aa: CASSLDDWYGEYGYTF

clone_size: -
v_call: TRBV6-4
j_call: TRBJ2-2
d_call: -
cdr3_nt: TGTGCCAGCAGTGACAGGGGAAGCACCGGGGAGCTGTTTTTT
cdr3_aa: CASSDRGSTGELFF

clone_size: -
v_call: TRBV6-5
j_call: TRBJ2-1
d_call: -
cdr3_nt: TGTGCCAGCAGTCCGGTTAGACTTTACAATGAGCAGTTCTTC
cdr3_aa: CASSPVRLYNEQFF

clone_size: -
v_call: TRBV4-2
j_call: TRBJ2-3
d_call: TRBD2
cdr3_nt: TGTGCCAGCGGACCAGCGGGGGGCCAAGATACGCAGTATTTT
cdr3_aa: CASGPAGGQDTQYF

clone_size: -
v_call: TRBV5-1
j_call: TRBJ1-4
d_call: -
cdr3_nt: TGCGCCAGCAGCTTGGCTGGGGCCGCTAATGAAAAACTGTTTTTT
cdr3_aa: CASSLAGAANEKLFF

clone_size: few
v_call: TRBV20-1
j_call: TRBJ1-1
d_call: -
cdr3_nt: TGCAGTGCTCCAGCAGGCCTCCGAGCTTTCTTT
cdr3_aa: CSAPAGLRAFF

clone_size: -
v_call: TRBV30
j_call: TRBJ1-4
d_call: TRBD1
cdr3_nt: TGTGCCTGGAGTGGGGGACAGGGCCTAAATAATGAAAAACTGTTTTTT
cdr3_aa: CAWSGGQGLNNEKLFF

clone_size: -
v_call: TRBV4-3
j_call: TRBJ2-3
d_call: TRBD2
cdr3_nt: TGCGCCAGCAGCCATCCGGGACTAGCGGGGGATACGCAGTATTTT
cdr3_aa: CASSHPGLAGDTQYF

clone_size: -
v_call: TRBV4-2
j_call: TRBJ2-1
d_call: -
cdr3_nt: TGTGCCAGCAGCCAACTAGCGAGCTCCTACAATGAGCAGTTCTTC
cdr3_aa: CASSQLASSYNEQFF

clone_size: -
v_call: TRBV14
j_call: TRBJ2-7
d_call: TRBD2
cdr3_nt: TGTGCCAGCAGCCCGGGACTAGCGTATTCCTACGAGCAGTACTTC
cdr3_aa: CASSPGLAYSYEQYF

clone_size: -
v_call: TRBV5-4
j_call: TRBJ2-7
d_call: TRBD2
cdr3_nt: TGTGCCAGCAGCGTCCTAGCGGGTATTTACGAGCAGTACTTC
cdr3_aa: CASSVLAGIYEQYF

clone_size: once
v_call: TRBV7-2
j_call: TRBJ2-3
d_call: -
cdr3_nt: TGTGCCAGCAGCTTAGAACCCGGGGGAGGTACGCAGTATTTT
cdr3_aa: CASSLEPGGGTQYF

clone_size: -
v_call: TRBV7-6
j_call: TRBJ2-1
d_call: -
cdr3_nt: TGTGCCAGCAGCTTAGCGTATCGGTACAATGAGCAGTTCTTC
cdr3_aa: CASSLAYRYNEQFF

clone_size: once
v_call: TRBV20-1
j_call: TRBJ1-1
d_call: -
cdr3_nt: TGCAGTGCTAGCAGGACACCTGAAGCTTTCTTT
cdr3_aa: CSASRTPEAFF

clone_size: medium-sized
v_call: TRBV27
j_call: TRBJ1-5
d_call: TRBD1
cdr3_nt: TGTGCCAGCAGTTGCCCGGGACAGAGCAATCAGCCCCAGCATTTT
cdr3_aa: CASSCPGQSNQPQHF

clone_size: -
v_call: TRBV14
j_call: TRBJ2-7
d_call: TRBD1
cdr3_nt: TGTGCCAGCAGCCAACCGGGACAGGCCTCCTACGAGCAGTACTTC
cdr3_aa: CASSQPGQASYEQYF

clone_size: -
v_call: TRBV30
j_call: TRBJ2-1
d_call: -
cdr3_nt: TGTGCCTGGAGTGTACGGGGGAGCTCCTACAATGAGCAGTTCTTC
cdr3_aa: CAWSVRGSSYNEQFF

clone_size: -
v_call: TRBV7-9
j_call: TRBJ2-7
d_call: -
cdr3_nt: TGTGCCAGCAGCTTAAAACAGAAATGGTACTTC
cdr3_aa: CASSLKQKWYF

clone_size: many
v_call: TRBV19
j_call: TRBJ2-3
d_call: TRBD2
cdr3_nt: TGTGCCAGTAGTACCGGACTAGCGGGAGATACGCAGTATTTT
cdr3_aa: CASSTGLAGDTQYF

clone_size: -
v_call: TRBV30
j_call: TRBJ2-2
d_call: -
cdr3_nt: TGTGCCTGGAGCGATATCCTAGCGAGGATTAACACCGGGGAGCTGTTTTTT
cdr3_aa: CAWSDILARINTGELFF

clone_size: -
v_call: TRBV7-8
j_call: TRBJ1-3
d_call: -
cdr3_nt: TGTGCCAGCAGCGTAACAGACTCTGGAAACACCATATATTTT
cdr3_aa: CASSVTDSGNTIYF

clone_size: -
v_call: TRBV11-2
j_call: TRBJ2-7
d_call: TRBD1
cdr3_nt: TGTGCCAGCAGCTTAGAAGACAGGGTCCACGAGCAGTACTTC
cdr3_aa: CASSLEDRVHEQYF

clone_size: few
v_call: TRBV2
j_call: TRBJ2-5
d_call: -
cdr3_nt: TGTGCCAGCAGTGAGGATTTGGGGGGTGGCGAGACCCAGTACTTC
cdr3_aa: CASSEDLGGGETQYF

clone_size: -
v_call: TRBV4-2
j_call: TRBJ2-1
d_call: TRBD2
cdr3_nt: TGTGCCAGCAGCCAAGGGACTAGCGGGGGGGCCCATAATGAGCAGTTCTTC
cdr3_aa: CASSQGTSGGAHNEQFF

clone_size: few
v_call: TRBV5-6
j_call: TRBJ1-6
d_call: -
cdr3_nt: TGTGCCAGCAGGGAGGACAGTTCCTATAATTCACCCCTCCACTTT
cdr3_aa: CASREDSSYNSPLHF

clone_size: once
v_call: TRBV27
j_call: TRBJ1-5
d_call: -
cdr3_nt: TGTGCCAGCAGTCCACATGGACAGATTAATCAGCCCCAGCATTTT
cdr3_aa: CASSPHGQINQPQHF

clone_size: few
v_call: TRBV13
j_call: TRBJ1-2
d_call: TRBD1
cdr3_nt: TGTGCCAGCAGATCTTACCGATGGGGGACAGATAACTATGGCTACACCTTC
cdr3_aa: CASRSYRWGTDNYGYTF

clone_size: -
v_call: TRBV5-1
j_call: TRBJ1-1
d_call: -
cdr3_nt: TGCGCCAGCAGCCTAGGGGGTTCTATGCACACTGAAGCTTTCTTT
cdr3_aa: CASSLGGSMHTEAFF

clone_size: -
v_call: TRBV6-5
j_call: TRBJ2-5
d_call: TRBD1
cdr3_nt: TGTGCCAGCAGTTACTCAGGGACAGGGGGACAAGAGACCCAGTACTTC
cdr3_aa: CASSYSGTGGQETQYF

clone_size: -
v_call: TRBV9
j_call: TRBJ2-5
d_call: TRBD2
cdr3_nt: TGTGCCAGCAGCGTCGGGCGGGAGAGACCCCAAGAGACCCAGTACTTC
cdr3_aa: CASSVGRERPQETQYF

clone_size: -
v_call: TRBV7-8
j_call: TRBJ1-5
d_call: -
cdr3_nt: TGTGCCAGCAGCTTTCGGGGGAATCAGCCCCAGCATTTT
cdr3_aa: CASSFRGNQPQHF

clone_size: -
v_call: TRBV5-5
j_call: TRBJ2-3
d_call: -
cdr3_nt: TGTGCCAGCAGATCGGGACACCCGGTTGAGTATTTT
cdr3_aa: CASRSGHPVEYF

clone_size: -
v_call: TRBV30
j_call: TRBJ1-3
d_call: TRBD1
cdr3_nt: TGTGCCTGGAATTTATACAGGGGGGACACCATATATTTT
cdr3_aa: CAWNLYRGDTIYF

clone_size: -
v_call: TRBV6-5
j_call: TRBJ2-1
d_call: -
cdr3_nt: TGTGCCAGCAGTTACTCGGGACTTAGCTCCTACAATGAGCAGTTCTTC
cdr3_aa: CASSYSGLSSYNEQFF

clone_size: -
v_call: TRBV11-1
j_call: TRBJ2-1
d_call: -
cdr3_nt: TGTGCCAGCAGCCCCTCTGCTTTCAGCTCCTACAATGAGCAGTTCTTC
cdr3_aa: CASSPSAFSSYNEQFF

clone_size: once
v_call: TRBV9
j_call: TRBJ1-1
d_call: TRBD1
cdr3_nt: TGTGCCAGCAGCAGGGGGCCCGACACTGAAGCTTTCTTT
cdr3_aa: CASSRGPDTEAFF

clone_size: -
v_call: TRBV28
j_call: TRBJ1-2
d_call: TRBD1
cdr3_nt: TGTGCCAGCAGTCGAACGGACAGGGGGCTAATCCCCCTCGCTAACTATGGCTACACCTTC
cdr3_aa: CASSRTDRGLIPLANYGYTF

clone_size: -
v_call: TRBV5-1
j_call: TRBJ2-5
d_call: TRBD1
cdr3_nt: TGCGCCAGCAGCCCGGGACAGGGGTCGTCGGAGACCCAGTACTTC
cdr3_aa: CASSPGQGSSETQYF